The 32 T cell receptor beta chains given below trace back to one sample, sequenced in a study of shared clonotypes between healthy human individuals (dated by TCRdb to the early 2020s). Receptors were amplified or captured by the immunoSEQ multiplex PCR assay. Drawn from immuneACCESS, this table holds only the in-frame rearrangements with V and J called that TCRdb kept. Clones are partly lost; checked studies trace under half to an unresolved V gene and leave the rest unexplained. Here the sample has around 690,000 clones; about 90% occur a single time. The ten largest clonotypes hold about a third of the sample. The specimen sequenced was memory CD8+ T cells from PBMCs. Interpreted using the paper, the cell subset or site label stands for: CD45RO+ cells pooled with CCR7-negative TemRA cells. These receptors were obtained from a man aged 18 to 35 in good health. Some clones in this sample may be carry-over from other donors' samples.

This clone is a singleton in its sample. This rearrangement joins TRBV5-4 to TRBJ2-7; D perhaps matches TRBD1 (5 bases). Per germline, CDR1 SGHNT and CDR2 YYREEE (reference sequence). Trimming left V 0 bases short and J 3 bases short, with 25 bases between. The CDR3 covers 19 residues. CDR3 DNA sequence: TGTGCCAGCAGCTTGGATCTGACCGAAAGTTCGACAGTGGGCTACGAGCAGTACTTC. Amino acids: CASSLDLTESSTVGYEQYF.

The chain employs TRBV2 and TRBJ2-7; 15 bases map to TRBD2. The CDR3 has 17 amino acids. V lost 11 bases, J lost 1 base, and 12 bases stayed unmatched. In germline, CDR1 is SNHLY, CDR2 FYNNEI. The DNA for the CDR3 is TGTGCCGGAACAGGACTAGCGGGAGGGCTTAGGTCCTACGAGCAGTACTTC. Residues: CAGTGLAGGLRSYEQYF.

The chain recombines TRBV5-1 with TRBJ2-5; tentatively, D is TRBD1 (5 bases). This CDR3 contains 15 residues. V was cut by 1 base and J by 5 bases, with 15 bases left in between. Germline CDR1 SGHRS, CDR2 YFSETQ. The CDR3 DNA reads TGCGCCAGCAGCTTGAGTCCAGGGCTGGGGGAGACCCAGTACTTC. Residues: CASSLSPGLGETQYF.

The gene calls are TRBV19 and TRBJ1-1, with D perhaps matching TRBD1 (6 bases). The length of the CDR3 is 14 residues. Germline lookup yields CDR1 LNHDA and CDR2 SQIVND (reference sequence). Trimming took off 6 bases at V and 1 base at J, with 12 bases between the two ends. CDR3 amino acids: CASRVGGPNTEAFF. The CDR3 bases are TGTGCCAGTAGGGTGGGGGGCCCGAACACTGAAGCTTTCTTT.

The rearrangement uses TRBV21-1 and TRBJ2-2; the table's D call of TRBD2 was not tested on the DNA. TRBV21-1 constitutes a pseudogene. This CDR3 is built from 17 residues. CDR3 loop: CASSKRIRREKTGELFF. CDR3 DNA sequence: TGTGCCAGCAGCAAAAGAATACGGCGGGAGAAAACCGGGGAGCTGTTTTTT.

The rearrangement links TRBV27 to TRBJ2-2; TRBD1 matches at 9 bases. CDR3 length equals 15 residues. The J segment lost 5 bases and the V segment lost 4 bases, leaving 5 bases of the junction unmatched. Per the germline V gene, CDR1 is MNHEY and CDR2 is SMNVEV (reference sequence). Here the CDR3 reads CASSSGQGKTGELFF. The CDR3 bases are TGTGCCAGCAGTTCTGGACAGGGGAAGACCGGGGAGCTGTTTTTT.

The chain recombines TRBV27 with TRBJ2-5, with TRBD2 matching 10 bases. Germline V gene data show CDR1 as MNHEY and CDR2 as SMNVEV (reference sequence). The CDR3 covers 15 residues. The J segment lost 9 bases and the V segment lost 5 bases, leaving 12 bases of the junction unmatched. Written as DNA, the CDR3 is TGTGCCAGCAGTAACCTTCTAGCGGGAGAACCGTCCCAGTACTTC. It translates to CASSNLLAGEPSQYF.

A note on this clone: This same CDR3 is encoded by further DNA sequences in the sample. The CDR3 is CASSVGGSSYEQYF. The CDR3, as DNA: TGTGCCAGCAGCGTTGGCGGGAGCTCCTACGAGCAGTACTTC. V is TRBV9 and J is TRBJ2-7; 7 bases are shared with TRBD2. The CDR3 covers 14 residues. Germline loops: CDR1 SGDLS, CDR2 YYNGEE. V trimming: 2 bases; J trimming: 0 bases; junction bases outside the gene matches: 2.

The chain employs TRBV27 and TRBJ2-1; no reliable D call. The CDR3 extends over 14 amino acids. CDR1 MNHEY and CDR2 SMNVEV come from the germline V gene (reference sequence). V dropped 3 bases and J dropped 8 bases, with 14 bases sitting between them. The CDR3 sequence is CASSFNAHGDEQFF. The CDR3 nucleotides read TGTGCCAGCAGTTTCAACGCCCATGGCGATGAGCAGTTCTTC.

The chain joins TRBV15 to TRBJ1-5; 7 bases agree with TRBD1. The CDR3 is 13 amino acids. Germline lookup yields CDR1 LNHNV and CDR2 YYDKDF (reference sequence). V gave up 6 bases and J gave up 7 bases; unmatched junction bases: 6. The chain's CDR3 is CATSDRVGQPQHF. The CDR3 region has the DNA TGTGCCACCAGTGACAGGGTTGGACAGCCCCAGCATTTT.

The chain recombines TRBV11-2 with TRBJ2-4; D call uncertain. In germline, CDR1 is SGHAT, CDR2 FQNNGV. V gave up 5 bases and J gave up 0 bases, with 5 bases separating them. The CDR3 is 13 amino acids. The CDR3 sequence is CASSLSAKNIQYF. As DNA, the CDR3 is TGTGCCAGCAGCCTGTCAGCCAAAAACATTCAGTACTTC. Looking up the rest from reference TRBV11-2 and TRBJ2-4 gives the full variable domain: EAGVAQSPRYKIIEKRQSVAFWCNPISGHATLYWYQQILGQGPKLLIQFQNNGVVDDSQLPKDRFSAERLKGVDSTLKIQPAKLEDSAVYLCASSLSAKNIQYFGAGTRLSVL.

V and J are TRBV7-9 and TRBJ2-1; 9 bases are shared with TRBD2. Germline loops: CDR1 SEHNR, CDR2 FQNEAQ (reference sequence). The junction had 6 bases not matched to a gene; V was cut back by 1 base and J by 8 bases. This CDR3 has 15 residues. The CDR3, as DNA: TGTGCCAGCAGCTTAGTTGGACTAGCGAAGGATGAGCAGTTCTTC. As protein: CASSLVGLAKDEQFF. Full variable domain (rest looked up from reference TRBV7-9 and TRBJ2-1): DTGVSQNPRHKITKRGQNVTFRCDPISEHNRLYWYRQTLGQGPEFLTYFQNEAQLEKSRLLSDRFSAERPKGSFSTLEIQRTEQGDSAMYLCASSLVGLAKDEQFFGPGTRLTVL.

The rearrangement joins TRBV10-3 to TRBJ1-5; D call uncertain. Trimming shortened V by 2 bases and J by 8 bases, and 7 bases separated the two germline ends. The CDR3 length is 12 residues. CDR1 and CDR2 from the germline V gene are ENHRY and SYGVKD. The CDR3 DNA follows: TGTGCCATCAGTGAGGTGGCGGAGCCCCAGCATTTT. Its translation: CAISEVAEPQHF.

The chain recombines TRBV29-1 with TRBJ1-6; 9 positions match TRBD1. Trimming at V came to 5 bases and at J to 7 bases, leaving 3 bases not matched to a gene. CDR1 SQVTM and CDR2 ANQGSEA come from the germline V gene. The CDR3 contains 13 residues. The CDR3 DNA sequence: TGCAGCGTTCGGGACAGGGAAAATTCACCCCTCCACTTT. Protein: CSVRDRENSPLHF.

In regard to this clone: The sample has other DNA sequences that encode this CDR3 too. This chain links TRBV7-9 with TRBJ1-2; D remains unclear. The V gene's germline CDR1 is SEHNR and CDR2 FQNEAQ (reference sequence). Trimming removed 5 bases at V and 0 bases at J, with 13 bases between. The CDR3 consists of 15 residues. CDR3 in amino acids: CASSLDDTPNYGYTF. CDR3 in DNA: TGTGCCAGCAGCCTGGATGACACACCTAACTATGGCTACACCTTC.

The sample holds one count of this clone. This chain uses TRBV7-8 with TRBJ1-1; tentatively, D is TRBD1 (6 bases). The germline V gene has CDR1 SGHVS and CDR2 FQNEAQ. V dropped 2 bases and J dropped 1 base, with 17 bases sitting between them. The CDR3 totals 17 residues. The DNA of the CDR3 is TGTGCCAGCAGCTTAAAGAGTTACAGGGAGGGGAACACTGAAGCTTTCTTT. It codes for CASSLKSYREGNTEAFF.

This sequence joins TRBV12-5 and TRBJ2-1; D gene uncertain. The CDR3 totals 12 residues. Germline loops: CDR1 LGHNT, CDR2 FRNRAP. V was trimmed by 3 bases and J by 10 bases, leaving 10 bases between them. CDR3 region: CASGLRFEEQFF. DNA of the CDR3: TGTGCTAGTGGTTTACGATTTGAGGAGCAGTTCTTC.

The rearrangement uses TRBV9 and TRBJ2-7; 7 bases line up with TRBD2. CDR1 is SGDLS, CDR2 YYNGEE, per germline. The V segment lost 3 bases and the J segment 2 bases; nucleotides outside the gene matches: 8. The CDR3 length is 15 residues. DNA for the CDR3: TGTGCCAGCAGCGCGGGGGGAGGGTCCGCCTACGAGCAGTACTTC. Translated: CASSAGGGSAYEQYF. Variable domain in full (rest from reference TRBV9 and TRBJ2-7): DSGVTQTPKHLITATGQRVTLRCSPRSGDLSVYWYQQSLDQGLQFLIQYYNGEERAKGNILERFSAQQFPDLHSELNLSSLELGDSALYFCASSAGGGSAYEQYFGPGTRLTVT.

The V call is TRBV9, the J call TRBJ2-2; D possibly uses TRBD1 or TRBD2 (5 bases each). The CDR3 spans 17 residues. Trimming pared 3 bases from V and 3 bases from J, leaving 18 bases between. The V gene's germline CDR1 is SGDLS and CDR2 YYNGEE. For the CDR3, the DNA is TGTGCCAGCAGCGAGGAGGCCGGGACGGTAGACACCGGGGAGCTGTTTTTT. This sequence encodes CASSEEAGTVDTGELFF. Full variable domain (missing parts from reference TRBV9 and TRBJ2-2): DSGVTQTPKHLITATGQRVTLRCSPRSGDLSVYWYQQSLDQGLQFLIQYYNGEERAKGNILERFSAQQFPDLHSELNLSSLELGDSALYFCASSEEAGTVDTGELFFGEGSRLTVL.

The CDR3: CASSIGANTEAFF. The CDR3 nucleotides are TGTGCCAGCAGTATCGGGGCCAACACTGAAGCTTTCTTT. This rearrangement joins TRBV6-5 to TRBJ1-1; the D gene is possibly TRBD1 (5 bases). The V gene's germline CDR1 is MNHEY and CDR2 SVGAGI. V was cut by 5 bases and J by 2 bases, with 9 bases left in between. This CDR3 comprises 13 residues.

This chain links TRBV7-2 with TRBJ1-1; TRBD1 is a possible D gene (5 bases). The CDR3 contains 18 residues. V gave up 4 bases and J gave up 5 bases, with 26 bases separating them. Per germline, CDR1 SGHTA and CDR2 FQGNSA. The CDR3 protein is CASSSLAPISGGRTEAFF. The CDR3 DNA sequence: TGTGCCAGCAGCTCACTCGCCCCCATTTCTGGGGGAAGGACTGAAGCTTTCTTT.

The genes are TRBV7-3 and TRBJ2-1; TRBD2 is a possible D gene (6 bases). CDR1 is SGHTA, CDR2 FQGTGA, per germline. The ends were cut back, 5 bases at V and 0 bases at J, with 8 bases in the middle. The CDR3 spans 14 residues. DNA of the CDR3: TGTGCCAGCAGCGGAGGGAGCTCCTACAATGAGCAGTTCTTC. Protein sequence: CASSGGSSYNEQFF. The full variable domain, in which reference TRBV7-3 and TRBJ2-1 provide the parts outside the CDR3, is GAGVSQTPSNKVTEKGKYVELRCDPISGHTALYWYRQSLGQGPEFLIYFQGTGAADDSGLPNDRFFAVRPEGSVSTLKIQRTERGDSAVYLCASSGGSSYNEQFFGPGTRLTVL.

The J gene is TRBJ1-2, the V gene TRBV28; maybe TRBD1 (5 bases). CDR3 length equals 17 residues. With 6 bases removed from V and 4 bases from J, the gap between germline ends came to 24 bases. Per germline, CDR1 MDHEN and CDR2 SYDVKM. The CDR3 reads CASSTGDGRHRLYGYTF. The CDR3 DNA sequence: TGTGCCAGCAGCACGGGGGACGGACGACATAGACTCTATGGCTACACCTTC.

This sequence joins TRBV28 and TRBJ2-1; TRBD1 agrees at 9 bases. The CDR3 totals 16 residues. The germline gives CDR1 MDHEN, CDR2 SYDVKM. V dropped 8 bases and J dropped 1; count of bases not matched to a gene: 9. The CDR3 region has the DNA TGTGCCAGCGGTCCGGGACAGGGCCCGTCCTACAATGAGCAGTTCTTC. It encodes CASGPGQGPSYNEQFF.

J is TRBJ2-1 and V is TRBV6-6; possible D gene TRBD1, 6 bases. The CDR3 is made up of 15 amino acids. The V end was cut by 4 bases, the J end by 0 bases, with 10 bases between. Germline V CDR1 and CDR2: MNHNY, SVGAGI (reference sequence). The DNA for the CDR3 is TGTGCCAGCAGTTCCACAGGGTTCTCCTACAATGAGCAGTTCTTC. Translating gives CASSSTGFSYNEQFF.

With regard to this clone: This CDR3 is also generated by other DNA sequences in the sample. The CDR3, as DNA: TGTGCCAGCAGTTTATCGCCGGGGGCAGCTAACTATGGCTACACCTTC. Amino acids: CASSLSPGAANYGYTF. The chain carries TRBV27 and TRBJ1-2, with a weak D call TRBD1 (6 bases). The ends were cut back, 0 bases at V and 0 bases at J, with 11 bases in the middle. CDR1 is MNHEY, CDR2 SMNVEV, per germline (reference sequence). The CDR3 sequence is 16 residues long.

CDR3 DNA: TGTGCCAGCACCCCCCCCGGGGGGGGAATAGATGGCTACACCTTC. It yields the protein CASTPPGGGIDGYTF. V and J are TRBV7-9 and TRBJ1-2; D may be TRBD1 (5 bases). Trimming stripped 7 bases from V and 6 bases from J, with 21 bases between. The CDR3 sequence is 15 residues long. CDR1 and CDR2 (germline): SEHNR, FQNEAQ (reference sequence). The full variable domain, completed using reference TRBV7-9 and TRBJ1-2, is DTGVSQNPRHKITKRGQNVTFRCDPISEHNRLYWYRQTLGQGPEFLTYFQNEAQLEKSRLLSDRFSAERPKGSFSTLEIQRTEQGDSAMYLCASTPPGGGIDGYTFGSGTRLTVV.

The V gene is TRBV11-2, the J gene TRBJ2-1; D perhaps matches TRBD1 (6 bases). Trimming removed 5 bases from V and 0 bases from J, with 14 bases in between. The CDR3 has 16 amino acids. Germline loops: CDR1 SGHAT, CDR2 FQNNGV. For the CDR3, the DNA is TGTGCCAGCAGCCCTCCAGGGGTGTCCTCCTACAATGAGCAGTTCTTC. Its translation: CASSPPGVSSYNEQFF.

CDR3 in amino acids: CASSPGTYISYEQYF. As DNA, the CDR3 is TGTGCCAGCAGTCCCGGGACATACATCTCCTACGAGCAGTACTTC. V is TRBV6-5 and J is TRBJ2-7; possibly TRBD1 for D (6 bases). The V gene's germline CDR1 is MNHEY and CDR2 SVGAGI. CDR3 size: 15 residues. The V end lost 5 bases, the J end lost 0 bases, and 14 bases lay between the germline ends.

The V gene is TRBV29-1, the J gene TRBJ2-5; D uncertain. The J call may be in error: the DNA end matches TRBJ2-7 better. CDR1 is SQVTM, CDR2 ANQGSEA, per germline. The CDR3 is 11 amino acids. CDR3 nucleotides: TGCAGCGCCGGGTCTCACTACGAGCAGTACTTC. It encodes CSAGSHYEQYF.

This chain connects TRBV19 to TRBJ2-3; no firm D call. V shed 9 bases and J shed 2 bases, with 6 bases lying between them. The CDR3 totals 11 residues. Germline loops: CDR1 LNHDA, CDR2 SQIVND (reference sequence). CDR3 in DNA: TGTGCCAGCGAAGCCACAGATACGCAGTATTTT. As protein: CASEATDTQYF.

V and J are TRBV18 and TRBJ2-7; D might be TRBD1 (6 bases). The CDR3 totals 12 residues. Trimming cost V 6 bases and J 7 bases, with 13 bases left between them. Germline V lookup: CDR1 KGHSH, CDR2 LQKENI. CDR3 loop: CASSTGQWEQYF. In nucleotides, the CDR3 is TGTGCCAGCTCCACAGGGCAGTGGGAGCAGTACTTC.